One and the same sample provided the 16 T cell receptor beta chains below, sequenced in a study of PD-L1 blockade in urothelial cancer. Generated by immunoSEQ multiplex PCR, the TCRdb table keeps only in-frame clones and is missing some. The table has more than 45,000 clones, about 91% seen once; the top ten hold about 4%. Sequencing was performed on PBMCs, taken around atezolizumab (anti-PD-L1) treatment. The receptors shown here come from a man older than 75 with urothelial cancer.

This clone was counted between two and nine times. The J gene is TRBJ2-3, the V gene TRBV2; D possibly corresponds to TRBD1 (5 bases). CDR3 length: 15 amino acids. Germline CDR1 and CDR2: SNHLY and FYNNEI. Trimming pared 6 bases from V and 0 bases from J, leaving 13 bases between. CDR3 residues: CASRPNPGSTDTQYF. CDR3 DNA: TGTGCCAGCAGGCCGAATCCAGGGAGCACAGATACGCAGTATTTT.

V usage is TRBV5-1 and J usage is TRBJ2-1, with D tentatively TRBD1 (6 bases). The CDR3 sequence is 18 residues long. Germline V lookup: CDR1 SGHRS, CDR2 YFSETQ. Trimming took 0 bases from V and 0 from J, leaving 16 bases between them. The CDR3 loop is CASSLDRATRGSYNEQFF. In DNA, the CDR3 is TGCGCCAGCAGCTTGGACAGGGCAACACGAGGCTCCTACAATGAGCAGTTCTTC. The variable domain in full, completed from reference TRBV5-1 and TRBJ2-1, reads KAGVTQTPRYLIKTRGQQVTLSCSPISGHRSVSWYQQTPGQGLQFLFEYFSETQRNKGNFPGRFSGRQFSNSRSEMNVSTLELGDSALYLCASSLDRATRGSYNEQFFGPGTRLTVL.

V is TRBV27 and J is TRBJ1-5, with TRBD1 identical over 8 bases. V was pared by 0 bases and J by 6 bases, with 7 bases of the junction left unmatched. The germline CDR1 and CDR2 sequences are MNHEY and SMNVEV (reference sequence). The CDR3 is made up of 16 amino acids. The CDR3 reads CASSLSAQGARQPQHF. For the CDR3, the DNA is TGTGCCAGCAGTTTATCGGCGCAGGGGGCGCGTCAGCCCCAGCATTTT.

J is TRBJ2-7 and V is TRBV29-1, with D hard to call. The CDR3 runs 11 residues. V was clipped by 4 bases and J by 0 bases, with 4 bases between them. The germline V gene encodes CDR1 SQVTM and CDR2 ANQGSEA. The CDR3 bases are TGCAGCGTTGCTAGCTCCTACGAGCAGTACTTC. The encoded protein is CSVASSYEQYF.

V is TRBV27 and J is TRBJ2-3; no clear D. This CDR3 is 12 amino acids long. The germline V gene has CDR1 MNHEY and CDR2 SMNVEV (reference sequence). Trimming left V 3 bases short and J 6 bases short, with 7 bases between. CDR3 amino acids: CASSFWRDTQYF. CDR3 nucleotide sequence: TGTGCCAGCAGTTTTTGGCGGGATACGCAGTATTTT.

This chain joins TRBV30 and TRBJ2-5; D unresolved. The ends were cut back, 0 bases at V and 0 bases at J, with 20 bases in the middle. CDR3 length: 18 residues. Germline CDR1 GTSNPN, CDR2 SVGIG (reference sequence). The CDR3 DNA sequence: TGTGCCTGGAGTGTACGGTCATGGGCAAACTTAAACCAAGAGACCCAGTACTTC. It translates to CAWSVRSWANLNQETQYF.

The V call is TRBV28, the J call TRBJ2-4; 9 bases agree with TRBD1. The ends lost 7 bases at V and 4 bases at J; junction bases unmatched: 20. CDR1 and CDR2 from the germline V gene are MDHEN and SYDVKM. The CDR3 has 19 amino acids. The CDR3 region is CASTPSHGRTGVRKNIQYF. The CDR3, as DNA: TGTGCCAGCACCCCATCACACGGTCGGACAGGGGTCCGGAAAAACATTCAGTACTTC.

V and J are TRBV6-1 and TRBJ1-5; 8 bases are shared with TRBD1. Germline CDR1 MNHNS, CDR2 SASEGT. This CDR3 spans 14 amino acids. V dropped 8 bases and J dropped 6; count of bases not matched to a gene: 9. The CDR3 is CASRGTGGFQPQHF. The CDR3 nucleotides read TGTGCCAGCCGAGGGACAGGCGGGTTTCAGCCCCAGCATTTT.

This chain uses TRBV25-1 with TRBJ1-1; 8 bases map to TRBD1. The length of the CDR3 is 14 residues. The trim removed 4 bases at V and 1 base at J, leaving 2 bases unmatched. Germline values: CDR1 MGHDK, CDR2 SYGVNS. The CDR3 protein is CASSGDRGNTEAFF. The CDR3 bases are TGTGCCAGCAGTGGTGACAGGGGGAACACTGAAGCTTTCTTT.

In its sample, this clone was seen a few times. This chain links TRBV2 with TRBJ1-2, with a tentative D call TRBD1 (5 bases). Germline values: CDR1 SNHLY, CDR2 FYNNEI. V lost 3 bases, J lost 4 bases, and 12 bases lay in between. There are 14 residues in the CDR3. This chain's CDR3 is CASSDLGPLYGYTF. In DNA form, the CDR3 reads TGTGCCAGCAGTGATTTGGGGCCCCTCTATGGCTACACCTTC.

This clone turned up a few times. The CDR3 is CASSVEPLAGAPQFF. The CDR3 DNA reads as TGTGCCAGCAGTGTGGAGCCACTAGCGGGAGCCCCCCAGTTCTTC. This sequence joins TRBV6-4 and TRBJ2-1; 11 bases are a match to TRBD2. The J segment lost 13 bases and the V segment lost 4 bases, leaving 12 bases of the junction unmatched. The CDR3 consists of 15 residues. Per the germline V gene, CDR1 is MRHNA and CDR2 is SNTAGT.

The chain recombines TRBV7-6 with TRBJ2-2; 11 bases agree with TRBD2. The CDR3 has 15 amino acids. Germline lookup yields CDR1 SGHVS and CDR2 FNYEAQ. Trimming took 4 bases from V and 12 from J; bases not matched to a gene: 10. CDR3 sequence reads: CASSSDSGRAQKLFF. CDR3 coding DNA: TGTGCCAGCAGCTCCGATAGCGGGAGGGCCCAGAAGCTGTTTTTT. The full variable domain, rest sourced from reference TRBV7-6 and TRBJ2-2, is GAGVSQSPRYKVTKRGQDVALRCDPISGHVSLYWYRQALGQGPEFLTYFNYEAQQDKSGLPNDRFSAERPEGSISTLTIQRTEQRDSAMYRCASSSDSGRAQKLFFGEGSRLTVL.

The chain uses TRBV7-2 and TRBJ2-3, with D perhaps TRBD2 (5 bases). Germline CDR1 reads SGHTA; CDR2 reads FQGNSA. This CDR3 spans 13 amino acids. Trimming took off 5 bases at V and 5 bases at J, with 11 bases between the two ends. As DNA, the CDR3 is TGTGCCAGCAGCCCCGGGAAAGGAGATACGCAGTATTTT. It is translated as CASSPGKGDTQYF.

The chain is built from TRBV5-4 and TRBJ2-3, with D unclear. Trimming left V 5 bases short and J 1 base short, with 8 bases between. The CDR3 length is 13 residues. Germline assignment: CDR1 SGHNT and CDR2 YYREEE (reference sequence). The chain's CDR3 is CASRVSGTDTQYF. CDR3 sequence (DNA): TGTGCCAGCAGGGTAAGCGGCACAGATACGCAGTATTTT.

The chain links TRBV7-9 to TRBJ1-4; tentatively, D is TRBD1 (6 bases). Germline V gene data show CDR1 as SEHNR and CDR2 as FQNEAQ (reference sequence). Trimming cost V 4 bases and J 5 bases, with 11 bases left between them. This CDR3 has 14 amino acids. The CDR3 protein is CASSSGTHNEKLFF. The CDR3 coding sequence is TGTGCCAGCAGCTCCGGGACACACAATGAAAAACTGTTTTTT.

The chain employs TRBV15 and TRBJ2-7; TRBD1 matches at 8 bases. With V trimmed by 3 bases and J by 4 bases, 5 bases remained unmatched. In germline, CDR1 is LNHNV, CDR2 YYDKDF (reference sequence). The CDR3 loop spans 14 amino acids. This CDR3 reads CATSSNRGEYEQYF. The CDR3 DNA is TGTGCCACCAGCAGCAACAGGGGGGAGTACGAGCAGTACTTC.